This T cell receptor beta chain was retrieved from a study of blood T cell repertoires in COVID-19. Overall study: The study drew acute and convalescent COVID-19 samples from the United States, Italy and Spain. The cDNA or gDNA used as material had been derived from T cells, B-cell-depleted T cells, or PBMCs.

The germline CDR1 and CDR2 sequences are ENHRY and SYGVKD. This CDR3 has 12 amino acids. V gave up 4 bases and J gave up 4 bases; unmatched junction bases: 1. Authors' analysis steps: Amplification with reference gene primers provided the estimates of nucleated cell counts. TCRdb keeps only in-frame clones here, not all; method: immunoSEQ multiplex PCR. The V and J calls and clone size come from that table; D and trimming were worked out from the DNA. The profile shows about 62,000 clones, around nine tenths of them singletons. The genes are TRBV10-3 and TRBJ2-7, with 7 bases fitting TRBD1. This clonotype was sampled from a man between 65 and 85 years old with acute or convalescent COVID-19. Source material: peripheral blood. This chain's CDR3 is CAISGQGYEQYF. CDR3 DNA sequence: TGTGCCATCAGTGGACAGGGTTACGAGCAGTACTTC.